The subject of this entry is one T cell receptor (beta chain). Its antigen is undetermined. Germline V CDR1 and CDR2: SGDLS, YYNGEE. CDR3 length: 14 amino acids. Trimming removed 4 bases from V and 5 bases from J, with 16 bases in between. The source of the sample is a study of T cell responses to AZD1222 COVID-19 vaccine. Overall study results and limits: Spike-wide vaccine-associated CD4 TCRs dominated at 160-218 and 743-854.

Profiling relied on immunoSEQ multiplex PCR, and the TCRdb table lists in-frame clones only, not all of them. The top ten clones hold about two fifths of a sample with 46,000 or so clones, 90% of them seen once. The specimen was peripheral blood, collected 28 days after the second AZD1222 dose. The rearrangement uses TRBV9 and TRBJ2-7; a weak D match, TRBD2 (5 bases). The sequence derives from an adult who received the AZD1222 COVID-19 vaccine. In DNA form, the CDR3 reads TGTGCCAGCAGCCCCGAGGCCTCGGAGGACGAGCAGTACTTC. Its protein product is CASSPEASEDEQYF.